The rows below give T cell receptor beta chains drawn from one sample of a study of control samples from healthy donors and cancer patients. Libraries were prepared by immunoSEQ multiplex PCR; TCRdb keeps only in-frame clonotypes and omits some of them. The repertoire includes about 120,000 clones, approximately 90% of them detected once, and around 10% sits in the top ten. The specimen sequenced was blood. Receptors were obtained from a man aged 25 to 40 in good health. Each CDR3 is given with its conserved first and last residue. Fields, in order: V gene, J gene, CDR3 protein.

TRBV14	TRBJ1-6	CASSVGQGYSSPLHF
TRBV15	TRBJ2-1	CATSRDRAGIEQFF
TRBV30	TRBJ1-6	CAWRVQGWNSPLHF
TRBV30	TRBJ2-3	CAWSRTSGGGTDTQYF
TRBV7-9	TRBJ2-5	CASSLRGTFQETQYF
TRBV6-6	TRBJ1-2	CASNQGDGYTF
TRBV9	TRBJ2-7	CASSVGGGADRTYEQYF
TRBV11-3	TRBJ1-2	CASSLGRGEYGYTF
TRBV5-1	TRBJ1-2	CASSPDRQGAGYYGYTF
TRBV18	TRBJ2-7	CASSGLAGVYEQYF
TRBV20-1	TRBJ1-2	CSASQQWETYGYTF
TRBV11-3	TRBJ2-5	CASSLGSGGGARQETQYF
TRBV5-1	TRBJ1-5	CASSPGQGAGQPQHF
TRBV5-1	TRBJ1-6	CASSLGTYNSPLHF
TRBV2	TRBJ2-5	CASSSSGGNYEETQYF
TRBV7-9	TRBJ2-1	CASSFPGQGVDEQFF
TRBV11-3	TRBJ1-1	CASSSDSDTEAFF
TRBV2	TRBJ1-6	CASSRGSPSPLHF
TRBV5-5	TRBJ1-5	CASSLFVRTFNQPQHF
TRBV11-3	TRBJ2-7	CASSLEQGFTEQYF
TRBV6-5	TRBJ2-6	CASYTLGSGANVLTF
TRBV10-3	TRBJ2-6	CAIGWGQGAVGANVLTF
TRBV5-1	TRBJ1-2	CASSLDPTTYGYTF
TRBV4-1	TRBJ1-4	CASSQTWTATNEKLFF
TRBV27	TRBJ2-1	CASRFRGAREQFF
TRBV11-2	TRBJ1-4	CASSYGSEKLFF
TRBV7-8	TRBJ2-3	CASSVPLGDTQYF
TRBV5-3	TRBJ1-3	CARSTGGAGVESTPSGNTIYF
TRBV27	TRBJ2-2	CASSGLAGAVDTGELFF
TRBV10-3	TRBJ1-5	CAISEGRTGVNQPQHF
TRBV7-2	TRBJ1-2	CASSSYEGKGDYGYTF
TRBV6-6	TRBJ1-3	CASSYEGSGNTIYF
TRBV24-1	TRBJ1-4	CATSDPQGASNEKLFF
TRBV4-1	TRBJ2-1	CASSQDWRMEEQFF
TRBV25-1	TRBJ2-2	CASSTAGETGELFF
TRBV14	TRBJ1-4	CASSLRGVQGANEKLFF
TRBV29-1	TRBJ1-1	CSAGTANTEAFF
TRBV24-1	TRBJ2-1	CATSRESSYNEQFF
TRBV24-1	TRBJ1-4	CATSDSSATNEKLFF
TRBV30	TRBJ1-5	CAWSVGLGNQPQHF
TRBV24-1	TRBJ1-5	CATSETGTGNQPQHF
TRBV19	TRBJ1-6	CASTLSSYNSPLHF
TRBV10-3	TRBJ2-1	CAISEPGKQFF
TRBV19	TRBJ1-6	CASRGLREYNSPLHF